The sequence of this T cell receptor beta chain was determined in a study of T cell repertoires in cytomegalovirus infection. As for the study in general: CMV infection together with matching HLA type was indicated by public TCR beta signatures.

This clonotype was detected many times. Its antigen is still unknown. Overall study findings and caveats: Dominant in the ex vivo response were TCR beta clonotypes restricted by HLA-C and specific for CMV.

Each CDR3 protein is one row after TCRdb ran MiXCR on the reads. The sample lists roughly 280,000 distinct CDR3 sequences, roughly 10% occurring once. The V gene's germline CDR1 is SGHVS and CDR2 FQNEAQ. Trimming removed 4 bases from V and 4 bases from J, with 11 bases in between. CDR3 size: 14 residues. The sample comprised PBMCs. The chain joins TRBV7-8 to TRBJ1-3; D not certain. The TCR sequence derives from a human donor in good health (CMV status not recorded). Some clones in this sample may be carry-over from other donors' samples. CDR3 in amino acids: CASSSETAGNTIYF. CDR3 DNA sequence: TGTGCCAGCAGCTCAGAGACCGCCGGAAACACCATATATTTT.